This T cell receptor (beta chain) emerged from a study of CD8+CD57+ T cells in acquired aplastic anemia. Individuals selected for sequencing had exhibited CD8+CD57+ cell expansion on flow cytometry. V lost 4 bases, J lost 3 bases, and 16 bases lay in between. Germline V gene sequence: CDR1 SGHTA, CDR2 FQGNSA. CDR3 size: 16 residues. TCR beta VDJ combinations and CDR3 sequences were profiled from genomic DNA. From the reads, TCRdb called clonotypes with MiXCR, one entry per CDR3 protein. The data contain under 350,000 distinct CDR3 sequences, about three fifths of them seen just once; the ten biggest clones take up around 1.3%. This clonotype was observed many times. Its antigen remains unknown. Findings of the study overall: Patients shared about 30 CD8+ CDR3 sequences with controls.

Sequenced sample: sorted CD4+, CD8+, or CD8+CD57+ T cells (not recorded which) from PBMCs. The chain recombines TRBV7-2 with TRBJ1-3; perhaps TRBD1 as D (5 bases). This TCR was recovered from a human donor with aplastic anemia. CDR3 coding DNA: TGTGCCAGCAGCTGGGGGATGCCAGGAGGTGGAAACACCATATATTTT. This gives the protein CASSWGMPGGGNTIYF.